This T cell receptor beta chain was sequenced for a study of response to subunit inactivated influenza vaccine (dated by TCRdb to between 2017 and 2018). Some background on the complete study: To follow how T cells responded to a trivalent subunit inactivated influenza vaccine, the researchers relied on deep quantitative profiling of the T cell receptor repertoire.

CDR1 and CDR2, looked up from the germline V gene, are SGHRS and YFSETQ. From cysteine to phenylalanine, the CDR3 is 15 amino acids long. The CDR3 DNA has 45 bases and is translated from base 1. The trim is 0 bases for V and 8 bases for J, with a gap of 12 bases between the germline ends. The sample holds many counts of this clonotype. The clone's antigen remains unknown. Base quality data are lacking; no much larger clone is found one base away. The library was obtained by RT-PCR. Sequencing used an Illumina HiSeq 2500. The raw public reads went through TCRdb reprocessing: fastp at Q25, MiXCR clone calling, in-frame beta chains kept. Every CDR3 protein is listed once, alongside the most common genes and DNA of its rows. The sample table records more than 450,000 distinct CDR3 sequences; roughly 10% of these occur just once. Of the sample, approximately 10% falls within the top ten clones. Study-level results and caveats: It was suggested by the authors that each seasonal influenza vaccination may recruit only a limited number of new T cells.

The data also belong to a second study, concerning T cells expressing NK-cell markers. According to the second study: The TCR beta cDNA libraries were made using 5'RACE template switching, a step that added both a universal primer site and unique molecular identifiers. Three sorted T-cell subsets (CD3+CD56+NKG2C+, CD3+CD56+NKG2C- and CD3+CD56-NKG2C+) from fewer than 10 donors had their TCR beta-chain repertoires profiled. Among the eight sequenced donors, only one was HCMV-seronegative, while the other seven were HCMV-seropositive. In several experiments an anti-gammadeltaTCR antibody was added to restrict sorting to alphabetaTCR-expressing T cells. In six donors, the dominant CD3+CD56+NKG2C+ clonotypes were among the top 10 CD8+ clonotypes and accounted for roughly 1.0-7.5% of CD8+ T cells. Those dominant clonotypes were again the most abundant among CD3+CD56-NKG2C+ cells in a handful of donors, at about 28.3-65%. It remained unclear whether the expanded NKG2C-expressing T cell clones were specific for HCMV antigens. The study sequenced eight donors, all healthy volunteers chosen at random: three men and five women. HCMV serostatus was determined by detecting HCMV-specific IgG in serum with a commercial ELISA kit. Ficoll density gradient centrifugation was used to isolate peripheral blood mononuclear cells from blood. For five or six donors, unsorted PBMC were also used to sequence bulk peripheral blood T-cell repertoires. Priming for cDNA synthesis came from the TCR beta constant segment, and two successive PCR amplification steps followed. Libraries were sequenced as 2 x 150 bp reads on Illumina HiSeq 2000/2500, MiSeq or NextSeq. Reads were demultiplexed and grouped by UMI with MIGEC, and clonotypes were assembled and quantified with MiTCR. To remove erroneous sequences, TCR cDNA sequences were retained only when supported by two or more reads. Downstream repertoire analysis used the tcR package, and clonotypes were matched across fractions by CDR3 nucleotide sequence plus V segment. VDJmatch was used to annotate antigen specificity against VDJdb, with one amino acid substitution allowed in CDR3.

Recombination joined TRBV5-1 with TRBJ1-6; TRBD1 could be the D gene, as 5 bases match. Specimen: PBMCs from blood, collected on the day of vaccination. This TCR came from a man aged 45-60 years who received an inactivated influenza vaccine. Donor details come from another sample of the same person, matched by shared clones. The DNA sequence is TGCGCCAGCAGCTTGGCCGTCCAGGGATATTCACCCCTCCACTTT. Translated, this gives CASSLAVQGYSPLHF.